The present T cell receptor (beta chain) was sequenced within a study of OX40 agonist ivuxolimab in advanced cancers. Study-level points and caveats: At 0.1 to 3.0 mg/kg and by week 6, CD4+ and CD8+ T cells in the blood had expanded clonally. The average count of expanded clones was higher among CD8+ T cells than among CD4+. Some patients who did not respond also had low normalized T-cell clonal expansion.

Measured with immunoSEQ multiplex PCR; TCRdb has only the in-frame clones, and not every one. The repertoire holds about 68,000 clones, with 90% to 95% as singletons. About this clone itself: As yet, its antigen is unknown.

CDR3 length equals 14 residues. From germline, CDR1 is LNHNV and CDR2 YYDKDF (reference sequence). With 0 bases removed from V and 8 bases from J, the gap between germline ends came to 13 bases. Sequenced here: CD4+ or CD8+ T cells sorted from blood, sampled in a trial of the OX40 agonist ivuxolimab. This chain uses TRBV15 with TRBJ1-2, with a tentative D call TRBD1 (6 bases). This receptor was identified in an adult with an advanced solid tumor such as melanoma, head and neck, liver or kidney cancer. CDR3 nucleotides: TGTGCCACCAGCAGAGATGCGACGGGGGCGGGCTACACCTTC. It is translated as CATSRDATGAGYTF.